The 26 T cell receptor beta chains below come from one sample, sequenced in a study of metastatic and nonmetastatic thyroid tumors. None of the patients had undergone any treatment ahead of thyroid surgery. TCRdb re-called the PCR reads through MiXCR. This sample has about 93,000 clones, with about 12% found just once. Specimen: blood. These TCRs come from a female donor with papillary thyroid cancer or a benign thyroid nodule (not recorded which). Some clones in this sample may be carry-over from other donors' samples.

This clone was seen repeatedly, ten times or more. The chain carries TRBV27 and TRBJ2-1; TRBD2 matches at 8 bases. J lost 0 bases, V lost 7 bases, and 5 bases had no gene match. The length of the CDR3 is 15 residues. CDR1 is MNHEY and CDR2 is SMNVEV in the germline V gene (reference sequence). CDR3 sequence reads: CASKLTSGSYNEQFF. CDR3 coding DNA: TGTGCCAGCAAACTTACTAGCGGCTCCTACAATGAGCAGTTCTTC.

Concerning this clone: A read error is possible here, since a much larger clone lies one base away. CDR3 sequence reads: CASNTGVGTGYTF. CDR3 nucleotides: TGTGCCAGCAATACAGGGGTAGGAACTGGCTACACCTTC. The chain carries TRBV6-1 and TRBJ1-2; 7 bases match TRBD1. Germline CDR1 reads MNHNS; CDR2 reads SASEGT. CDR3 length: 13 amino acids. Unmatched junction bases numbered 9, after V lost 7 bases and J lost 7 bases.

This clone was observed many times. The chain employs TRBV4-1 and TRBJ2-7; no definite D call. The CDR3 sequence is 14 residues long. The V gene's germline CDR1 is MGHRA and CDR2 YSYEKL. Trimming shortened V by 1 base and J by 3 bases, and 10 bases separated the two germline ends. The CDR3 DNA reads as TGCGCCAGCAGCCAAGCACCCTGGAACTACGAGCAGTACTTC. Translating it yields CASSQAPWNYEQYF.

This clone was seen many times. V gene TRBV28 combines with J gene TRBJ1-5, with no clear D. Looked up from germline, CDR1 is MDHEN and CDR2 is SYDVKM. The CDR3 covers 14 residues. V lost 6 bases, J lost 4 bases, and 13 bases lay in between. The CDR3 spells CASRFSGLNQPQHF. The CDR3 DNA reads as TGTGCCAGCAGGTTTTCGGGGTTGAATCAGCCCCAGCATTTT.

As for this clone: Other DNA sequences within the sample encode an identical CDR3. J is TRBJ1-1 and V is TRBV20-1, with 8 bases aligning to TRBD1. With 1 base clipped from V and 8 bases from J, the junction kept 12 bases outside the gene matches. From germline, CDR1 is DFQATT and CDR2 SNEGSKA (reference sequence). This CDR3 region has 15 residues. CDR3 residues: CSARGQGSRDTEAFF. The DNA for the CDR3 is TGCAGTGCTAGAGGACAGGGGTCTAGGGATACCGAAGCTTTCTTT.

This clone has at least ten counts. A much larger clone differs by one base, so this may be a read error. This sequence joins TRBV19 and TRBJ1-2; 9 bases match TRBD1. V shed 10 bases, J shed 4 bases, and the junction held 7 bases outside the gene matches. The CDR3 totals 13 residues. Looked up from germline, CDR1 is LNHDA and CDR2 is SQIVND (reference sequence). The CDR3 protein is CANSPGQGYGYTF. Here the CDR3 DNA reads TGTGCCAATAGCCCGGGACAGGGCTATGGCTACACCTTC.

This clone appeared many times. V usage is TRBV27 and J usage is TRBJ2-5; 7 bases match TRBD1. CDR1 MNHEY and CDR2 SMNVEV come from the germline V gene (reference sequence). CDR3 size: 14 residues. Germline trimming cut 10 bases from V and 4 bases from J; bases unmatched to any gene: 12. The CDR3 DNA reads as TGTGCCACCAGAGGACAGGAGCTGGGAGAGACCCAGTACTTC. It encodes CATRGQELGETQYF.

This clone occurred many times. The rearrangement uses TRBV28 and TRBJ2-7; TRBD2 might be the D (6 bases). Trimming cost V 6 bases and J 3 bases, with 18 bases left between them. Germline values: CDR1 MDHEN, CDR2 SYDVKM. The CDR3 contains 15 residues. This CDR3 is CASRLAPDSSYEQYF. The CDR3 nucleotides read TGTGCCAGCAGACTAGCCCCTGACAGCAGCTACGAGCAGTACTTC.

This clone was recorded a few times. The V and J genes are TRBV6-1 and TRBJ1-6; 7 nucleotides match TRBD1. The CDR3 contains 17 residues. V was pared by 7 bases and J by 8 bases, with 17 bases of the junction left unmatched. Per germline, CDR1 MNHNS and CDR2 SASEGT. CDR3 in amino acids: CASTLLRGGPAYSPLHF. In DNA form, the CDR3 reads TGTGCCAGCACCCTTCTCAGGGGGGGTCCGGCATATTCACCCCTCCACTTT.

Many counts were recorded for this clone. The genes are TRBV2 and TRBJ2-5, with D perhaps given as TRBD1 or TRBD2 (5 bases each). The V end was cut by 5 bases, the J end by 5 bases, with 9 bases between. CDR1 is SNHLY and CDR2 is FYNNEI in the germline V gene. CDR3 length: 12 residues. Here the CDR3 DNA reads TGTGCCAGCAGTAAGGGGACGGAGACCCAGTACTTC. Protein: CASSKGTETQYF. Complete variable domain (other parts from reference TRBV2 and TRBJ2-5): EPEVTQTPSHQVTQMGQEVILRCVPISNHLYFYWYRQILGQKVEFLVSFYNNEISEKSEIFDDQFSVERPDGSNFTLKIRSTKLEDSAMYFCASSKGTETQYFGPGTRLLVL.

This clone was seen more than once but under ten times. A read error may be the cause here, since a much bigger clone is one base away. V is TRBV11-2 and J is TRBJ1-1; no clear D. The germline V gene encodes CDR1 SGHAT and CDR2 FQNNGV. The CDR3 runs to 12 residues. This CDR3 reads CANSISITEAFF. DNA of the CDR3: TGTGCCAACAGCATAAGCATCACTGAAGCTTTCTTT.

This clone was seen repeatedly, ten times or more. This sequence joins TRBV6-2 or TRBV6-3 and TRBJ2-3; D is uncertain. V was shortened by 7 bases and J by 1 base, with 15 bases between the two germline ends. The CDR3 loop spans 15 amino acids. Germline CDR1 MNHEY, CDR2 SVGEGT. CDR3 region: CASTYNLAGTDTQYF. The CDR3 nucleotides are TGTGCCAGCACCTACAACTTAGCTGGCACAGATACGCAGTATTTT.

Details on this clone: A read error may be the cause here, since a much bigger clone is one base away. The genes are TRBV14 and TRBJ2-1; D is tentatively TRBD1 or TRBD2 (5 bases each). Germline lookup yields CDR1 SGHDN and CDR2 FVKESK. This CDR3 has 13 residues. CDR3 residues: CVSSQGDPNEQFF. For the CDR3, the DNA is TGTGTCAGCAGCCAAGGGGACCCCAATGAGCAGTTCTTC.

Comments on this clone: A much larger clone differs from this one at a single base, so this may be a read error. The V gene is TRBV4-1, the J gene TRBJ2-5; tentative D call: TRBD1 (5 bases). Germline loops: CDR1 MGHRA, CDR2 YSYEKL. V was cut by 5 bases and J by 4 bases, with 11 bases left in between. This CDR3 comprises 13 residues. CDR3 coding DNA: TGCGCCAGCAGCTGGGGCCATTTAGAGACCCAGTACTTC. Protein product: CASSWGHLETQYF.

This clone was detected ten times or more. This chain joins TRBV7-2 and TRBJ1-1; possible D gene TRBD1, 6 bases. Germline V gene lookup returns CDR1 SGHTA and CDR2 FQGNSA. CDR3 size: 14 residues. V was trimmed by 6 bases and J by 1 base, leaving 12 bases between them. CDR3: CASSPDRRNTEAFF. CDR3 nucleotide sequence: TGTGCCAGCAGTCCCGACAGGAGGAACACTGAAGCTTTCTTT.

As concerns this clone: At one end the junction does not follow the germline gene, possibly because of a read error. The V gene is TRBV3-1, the J gene TRBJ2-1; TRBD2 matches at 11 bases. The CDR3 length is 14 residues. CDR1 and CDR2 from the germline V gene are LGHDT and YNNKEL (reference sequence). CDR3 sequence: CASSLAGGSNEHFF. CDR3 nucleotide sequence: TGTGCCAGCAGTCTAGCGGGAGGAAGTAATGAGCATTTCTTC.

This clone came up many times. CDR3 in DNA: TGTGCCAGCAGTTTATCAGTCGCAGGGCCGAACTATGGCTACACCTTC. Amino acids: CASSLSVAGPNYGYTF. This rearrangement joins TRBV27 to TRBJ1-2; D is perhaps TRBD1 (5 bases). The CDR3 has 16 residues. V was trimmed by 0 bases and J by 2 bases, leaving 13 bases between them. Germline CDR1 and CDR2: MNHEY and SMNVEV (reference sequence).

As regards this clone: A read error is possible here, since a much larger clone lies one base away. This sample includes further DNA sequences coding for the same CDR3. This chain connects TRBV18 to TRBJ2-3, with TRBD2 matching over 11 bases. Germline V CDR1 and CDR2: KGHSH, LQKENI. This CDR3 is built from 18 residues. This CDR3 reads CASSHTSGSVSSTDTQYF. DNA of the CDR3: TGTGCCAGCTCTCACACTAGCGGGAGTGTCTCTAGCACAGATACGCAGTATTTC.

The chain links TRBV2 to TRBJ1-6; weak D call: TRBD1 (6 bases). CDR3 length: 13 residues. V was shortened by 11 bases and J by 8 bases, with 16 bases between the two germline ends. Germline lookup yields CDR1 SNHLY and CDR2 FYNNEI. The CDR3 here is CAVWGQAYSPLHF. The DNA for the CDR3 is TGTGCCGTATGGGGGCAGGCCTATTCACCCCTCCACTTT.

In the case of this clone: Different DNA sequences within this sample yield the same CDR3. The chain carries TRBV20-1 and TRBJ2-5; TRBD1 is a possible D gene (6 bases). This CDR3 contains 13 residues. V lost 3 bases, J lost 5 bases, and 13 bases lay in between. Germline V CDR1 and CDR2: DFQATT, SNEGSKA (reference sequence). The CDR3 sequence: CSASRTAKETQYF. CDR3 sequence (DNA): TGCAGTGCTAGTAGGACAGCTAAGGAGACCCAGTACTTC.

There are many counts of this clone. The genes are TRBV25-1 and TRBJ1-3; D gene ambiguous. Germline V gene sequence: CDR1 MGHDK, CDR2 SYGVNS. The CDR3 contains 15 residues. V was pared by 6 bases and J by 1 base, with 13 bases between. CDR3 nucleotides: TGTGCCAGCAGCCCCGCCTCGGGGTCTGGAAACACCATATATTTT. Its protein is CASSPASGSGNTIYF.

This clone was seen many times. This chain joins TRBV10-1 and TRBJ2-2; unclear D gene. Germline CDR1 WNHNN, CDR2 SYGVQD (reference sequence). V was cut by 7 bases and J by 7 bases, with 10 bases left in between. The CDR3 contains 12 residues. The CDR3 spells CASKRSVGELFF. CDR3 in DNA: TGCGCCAGCAAACGGTCTGTCGGGGAGCTGTTTTTT.

This clone was found many times. This chain connects TRBV19 to TRBJ2-7; weak D call: TRBD1 (6 bases). Germline V CDR1 and CDR2: LNHDA, SQIVND (reference sequence). Trimming removed 11 bases from V and 1 base from J, with 21 bases in between. This CDR3 has 15 amino acids. The CDR3 protein is CAPDQGYSWSYEQYF. For the CDR3, the DNA is TGTGCCCCCGATCAGGGGTATAGTTGGTCCTACGAGCAGTACTTC.

Turning to this clone: Just one base apart from a much larger clone, this may be a read error. Other nucleotide sequences in the sample specify the same CDR3. This chain uses TRBV27 with TRBJ1-1, with TRBD1 matching over 8 bases. The CDR3 is made up of 14 amino acids. V was pared by 11 bases and J by 5 bases, with 13 bases of the junction left unmatched. From germline, CDR1 is MNHEY and CDR2 SMNVEV (reference sequence). The CDR3 DNA follows: TGTGCCGGTCTTCCAGGGGGCGCGGGAACTGAAGCTTTCTTT. Protein sequence: CAGLPGGAGTEAFF.

The chain is built from TRBV11-2 and TRBJ2-1; D gene unclear. The CDR3 contains 14 residues. Germline loops: CDR1 SGHAT, CDR2 FQNNGV. The germline V and J ends were trimmed by 1 base and 5 bases, with 9 bases remaining between them. The CDR3 bases are TGTGCCAGCAGCTTAGGCGGAAAAGACAATGAGCAGTTCTTC. Its translation is CASSLGGKDNEQFF.

There are many counts of this clone. The chain joins TRBV4-2 to TRBJ2-7; 10 nucleotides agree with TRBD2. This CDR3 contains 15 residues. V shed 2 bases and J 1 base; nucleotides not matched to a gene: 2. Per germline, CDR1 LGHNA and CDR2 YNFKEQ. CDR3 bases: TGTGCCAGCAGCCAAACTAGCGGGATATCCTACGAGCAGTACTTC. This codes for CASSQTSGISYEQYF.